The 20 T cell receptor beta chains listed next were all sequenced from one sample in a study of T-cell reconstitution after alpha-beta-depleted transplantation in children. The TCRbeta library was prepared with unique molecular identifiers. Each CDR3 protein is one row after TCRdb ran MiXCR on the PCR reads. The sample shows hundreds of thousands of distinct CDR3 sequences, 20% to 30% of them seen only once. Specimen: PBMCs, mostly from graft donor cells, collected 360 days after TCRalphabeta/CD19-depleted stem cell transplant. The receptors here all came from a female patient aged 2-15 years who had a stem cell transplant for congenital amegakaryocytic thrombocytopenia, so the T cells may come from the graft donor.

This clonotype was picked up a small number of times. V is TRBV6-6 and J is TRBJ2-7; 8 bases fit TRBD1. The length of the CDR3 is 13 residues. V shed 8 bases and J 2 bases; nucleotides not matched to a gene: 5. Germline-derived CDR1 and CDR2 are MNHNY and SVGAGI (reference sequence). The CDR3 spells CASLRDRPYEQYF. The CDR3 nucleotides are TGTGCCAGCCTCCGGGACAGGCCCTACGAGCAGTACTTC.

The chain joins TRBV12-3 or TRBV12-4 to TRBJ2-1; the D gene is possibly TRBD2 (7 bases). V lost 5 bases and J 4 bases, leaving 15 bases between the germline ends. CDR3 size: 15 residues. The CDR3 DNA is TGTGCCAGCAGTCCCCCGGGGGGCAGGTACAATGAGCAGTTCTTC. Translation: CASSPPGGRYNEQFF.

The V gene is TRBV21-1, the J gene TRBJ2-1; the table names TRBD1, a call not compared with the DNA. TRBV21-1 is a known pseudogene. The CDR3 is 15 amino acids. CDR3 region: CASSKTVKGLNEQFF. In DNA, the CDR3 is TGTGCCAGCAGCAAAACAGTGAAGGGGCTCAATGAGCAGTTCTTC.

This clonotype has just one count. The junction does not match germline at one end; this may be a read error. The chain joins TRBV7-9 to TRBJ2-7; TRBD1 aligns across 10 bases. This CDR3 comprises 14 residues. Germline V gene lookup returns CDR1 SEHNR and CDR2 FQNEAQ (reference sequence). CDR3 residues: CASTAGQGWDEEYF. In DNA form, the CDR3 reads TGTGCCAGCACCGCGGGACAGGGGTGGGACGAGGAGTACTTC.

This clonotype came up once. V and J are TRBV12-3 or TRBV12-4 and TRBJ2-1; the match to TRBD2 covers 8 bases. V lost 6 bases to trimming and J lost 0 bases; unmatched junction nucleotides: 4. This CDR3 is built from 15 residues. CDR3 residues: CASRSAGVSYNEQFF. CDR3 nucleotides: TGTGCCAGCAGGTCAGCGGGGGTCTCCTACAATGAGCAGTTCTTC.

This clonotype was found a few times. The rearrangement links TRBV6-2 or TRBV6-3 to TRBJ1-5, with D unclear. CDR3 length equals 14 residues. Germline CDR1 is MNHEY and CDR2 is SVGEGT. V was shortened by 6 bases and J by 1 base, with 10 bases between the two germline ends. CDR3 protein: CASSPTPSNQPQHF. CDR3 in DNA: TGTGCCAGCAGCCCCACACCAAGCAATCAGCCCCAGCATTTT.

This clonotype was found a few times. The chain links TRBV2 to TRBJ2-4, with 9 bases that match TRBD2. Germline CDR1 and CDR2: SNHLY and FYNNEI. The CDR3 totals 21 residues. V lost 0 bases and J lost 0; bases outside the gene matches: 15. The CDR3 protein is CASSEARGVASGKLAKNIQYF. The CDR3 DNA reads TGTGCCAGCAGTGAAGCCAGGGGAGTAGCTAGCGGGAAGCTAGCCAAAAACATTCAGTACTTC.

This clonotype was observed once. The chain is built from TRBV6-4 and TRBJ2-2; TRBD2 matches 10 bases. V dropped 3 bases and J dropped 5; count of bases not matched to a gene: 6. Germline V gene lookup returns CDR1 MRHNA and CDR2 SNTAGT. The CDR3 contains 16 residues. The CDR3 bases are TGTGCCAGCAGTGAAGCTAGCGGGAGCGGTACCGGGGAGCTGTTTTTT. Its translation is CASSEASGSGTGELFF.

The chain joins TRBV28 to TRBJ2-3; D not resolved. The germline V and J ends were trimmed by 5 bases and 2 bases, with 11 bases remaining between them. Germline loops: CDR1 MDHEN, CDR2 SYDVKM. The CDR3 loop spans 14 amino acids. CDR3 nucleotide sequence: TGTGCCAGCAGTGGTACAAGTCACACAGATACGCAGTATTTT. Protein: CASSGTSHTDTQYF.

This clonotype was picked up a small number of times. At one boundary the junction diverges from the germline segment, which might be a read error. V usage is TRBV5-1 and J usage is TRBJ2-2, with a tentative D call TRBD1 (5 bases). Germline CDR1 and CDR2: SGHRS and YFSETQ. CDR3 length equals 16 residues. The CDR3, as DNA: TGCGCCAGCAGCTTGGCAAGGGGCTGGAACGCCGGGGAGCTGTTTTTT. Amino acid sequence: CASSLARGWNAGELFF. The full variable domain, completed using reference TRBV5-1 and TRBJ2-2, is KAGVTQTPRYLIKTRGQQVTLSCSPISGHRSVSWYQQTPGQGLQFLFEYFSETQRNKGNFPGRFSGRQFSNSRSEMNVSTLELGDSALYLCASSLARGWNAGELFFGEGSRLTVL.

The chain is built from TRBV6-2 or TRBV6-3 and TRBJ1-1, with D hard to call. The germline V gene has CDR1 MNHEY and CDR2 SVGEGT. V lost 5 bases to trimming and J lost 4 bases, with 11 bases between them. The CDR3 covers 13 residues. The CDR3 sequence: CASSQVGSTEAFF. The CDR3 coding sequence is TGTGCCAGCAGTCAGGTCGGGAGCACTGAAGCTTTCTTT.

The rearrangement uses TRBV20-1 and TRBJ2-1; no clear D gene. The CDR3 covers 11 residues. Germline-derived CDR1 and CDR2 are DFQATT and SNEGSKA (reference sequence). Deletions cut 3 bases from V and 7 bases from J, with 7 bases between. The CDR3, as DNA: TGCAGTGCTAGTACGCGGAATGAGCAGTTCTTC. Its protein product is CSASTRNEQFF.

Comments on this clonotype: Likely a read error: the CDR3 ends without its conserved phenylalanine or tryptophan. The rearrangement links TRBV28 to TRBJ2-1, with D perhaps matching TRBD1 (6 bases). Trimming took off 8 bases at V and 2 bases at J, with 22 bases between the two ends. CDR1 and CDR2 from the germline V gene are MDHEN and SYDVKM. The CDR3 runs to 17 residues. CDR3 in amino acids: CASAYPLSQGPYNEQFL. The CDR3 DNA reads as TGTGCCAGCGCCTACCCCCTTTCACAGGGACCCTACAATGAGCAGTTCCTC.

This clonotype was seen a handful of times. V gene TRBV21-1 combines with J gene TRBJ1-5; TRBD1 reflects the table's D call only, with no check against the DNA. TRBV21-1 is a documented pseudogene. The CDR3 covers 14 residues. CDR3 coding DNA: TGTGCCAGCAACTTTAGGCCGGGGGACCAGCCCCAGCATTTT. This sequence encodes CASNFRPGDQPQHF.

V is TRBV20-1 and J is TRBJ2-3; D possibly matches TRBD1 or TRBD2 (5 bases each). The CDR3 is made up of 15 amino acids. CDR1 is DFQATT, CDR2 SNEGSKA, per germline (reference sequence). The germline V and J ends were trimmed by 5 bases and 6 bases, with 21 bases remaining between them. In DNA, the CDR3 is TGCAGTGCTGGAACGAACCGGGACCCCAAGGATACGCAGTATTTT. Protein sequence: CSAGTNRDPKDTQYF.

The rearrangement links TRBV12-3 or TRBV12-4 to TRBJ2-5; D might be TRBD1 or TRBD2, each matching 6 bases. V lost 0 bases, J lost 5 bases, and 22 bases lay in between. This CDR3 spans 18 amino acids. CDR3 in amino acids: CASSLAHGGGGSRETQYF. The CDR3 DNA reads TGTGCCAGCAGTTTAGCGCACGGTGGAGGGGGTTCGCGGGAGACCCAGTACTTC.

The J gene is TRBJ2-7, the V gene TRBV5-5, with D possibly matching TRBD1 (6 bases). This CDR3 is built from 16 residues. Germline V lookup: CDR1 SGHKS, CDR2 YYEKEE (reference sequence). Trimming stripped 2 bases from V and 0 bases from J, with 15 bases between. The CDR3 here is CASSFGPDRSSYEQYF. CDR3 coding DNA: TGTGCCAGCAGCTTCGGTCCTGACAGGAGCTCCTACGAGCAGTACTTC. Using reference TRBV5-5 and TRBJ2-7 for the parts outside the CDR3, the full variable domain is DAGVTQSPTHLIKTRGQQVTLRCSPISGHKSVSWYQQVLGQGPQFIFQYYEKEERGRGNFPDRFSARQFPNYSSELNVNALLLGDSALYLCASSFGPDRSSYEQYFGPGTRLTVT.

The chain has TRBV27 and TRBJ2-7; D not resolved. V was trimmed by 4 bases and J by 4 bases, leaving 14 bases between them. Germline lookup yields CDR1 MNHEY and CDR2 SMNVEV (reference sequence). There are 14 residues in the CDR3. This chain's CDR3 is CASSSLPLTYEQYF. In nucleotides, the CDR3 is TGTGCCAGCAGTTCCCTACCCCTAACTTACGAGCAGTACTTC.

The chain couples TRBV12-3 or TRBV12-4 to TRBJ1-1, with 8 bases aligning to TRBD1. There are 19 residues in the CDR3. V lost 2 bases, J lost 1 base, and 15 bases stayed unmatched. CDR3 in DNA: TGTGCCAGCAGTTTACCCTGGCCGGGGCCAGGGGGCAGGAACACTGAAGCTTTCTTT. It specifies CASSLPWPGPGGRNTEAFF.

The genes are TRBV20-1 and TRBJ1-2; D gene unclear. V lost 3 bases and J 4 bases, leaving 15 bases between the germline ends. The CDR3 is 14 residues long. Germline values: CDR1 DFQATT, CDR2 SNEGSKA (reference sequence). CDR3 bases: TGCAGTGCTAGGGACCCACTACCGACCTATGGCTACACCTTC. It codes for CSARDPLPTYGYTF.